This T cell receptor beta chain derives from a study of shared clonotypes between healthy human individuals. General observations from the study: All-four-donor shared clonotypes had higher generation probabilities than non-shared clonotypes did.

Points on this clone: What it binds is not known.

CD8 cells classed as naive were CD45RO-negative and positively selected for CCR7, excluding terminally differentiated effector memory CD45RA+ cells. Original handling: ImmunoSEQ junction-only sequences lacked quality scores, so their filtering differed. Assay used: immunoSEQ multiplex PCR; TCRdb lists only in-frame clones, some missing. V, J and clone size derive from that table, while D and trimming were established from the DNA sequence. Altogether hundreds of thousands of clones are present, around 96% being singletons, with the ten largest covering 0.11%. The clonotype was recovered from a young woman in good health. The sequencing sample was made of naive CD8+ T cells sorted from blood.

In DNA, the CDR3 is TGTGCCAGCGGCTCAGGGTTGGCACTGTTTTTT. Encoded protein: CASGSGLALFF. This rearrangement joins TRBV27 to TRBJ1-4, with D perhaps matching TRBD1 (5 bases). Germline V gene sequence: CDR1 MNHEY, CDR2 SMNVEV (reference sequence). There are 11 residues in the CDR3. Trimming took 8 bases from V and 13 from J, leaving 14 bases between them.